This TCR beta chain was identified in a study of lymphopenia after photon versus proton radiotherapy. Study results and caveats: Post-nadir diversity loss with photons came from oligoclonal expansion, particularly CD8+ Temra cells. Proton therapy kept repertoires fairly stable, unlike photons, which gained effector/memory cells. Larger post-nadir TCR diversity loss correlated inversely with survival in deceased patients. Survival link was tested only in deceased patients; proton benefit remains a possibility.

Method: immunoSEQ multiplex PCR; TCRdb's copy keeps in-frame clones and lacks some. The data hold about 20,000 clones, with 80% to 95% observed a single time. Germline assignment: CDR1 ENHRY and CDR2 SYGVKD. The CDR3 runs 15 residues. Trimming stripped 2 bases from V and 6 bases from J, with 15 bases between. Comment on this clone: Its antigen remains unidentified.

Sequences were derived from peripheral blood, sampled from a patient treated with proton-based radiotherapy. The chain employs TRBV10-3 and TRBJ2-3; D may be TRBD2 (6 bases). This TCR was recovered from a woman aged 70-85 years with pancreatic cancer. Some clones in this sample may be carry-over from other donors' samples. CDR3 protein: CAISELGGEVDTQYF. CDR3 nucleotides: TGTGCCATCAGTGAGCTGGGCGGGGAGGTGGATACGCAGTATTTT.